This T cell receptor (beta chain) stems from a study of identical twins. Notes on the study in general: Weaker excess sharing between twins was seen in beta out-of-frame sequences.

V dropped 0 bases and J dropped 9 bases, with 18 bases sitting between them. This CDR3 is built from 16 residues. In germline, CDR1 is MNHEY, CDR2 SVGEGT. This clonotype was seen only a few times. Its antigen is unknown. TCRdb passed the 5' RACE reads through MiXCR, listing each CDR3 protein once. The table shows 450,000 to 650,000 distinct CDR3 sequences, with roughly 9.9% occurring only once. These same data were also listed under a study on yellow fever vaccine responses in identical twins.

The sequencing sample was made of PBMCs. The TCR sequence derives from a woman aged 18-30 years in good health. V usage is TRBV6-2 or TRBV6-3 and J usage is TRBJ2-1; no clear D. This CDR3 reads CASSYSKDVPPGEQFF. The CDR3 bases are TGTGCCAGCAGTTACTCGAAGGATGTGCCCCCCGGTGAGCAGTTCTTC.